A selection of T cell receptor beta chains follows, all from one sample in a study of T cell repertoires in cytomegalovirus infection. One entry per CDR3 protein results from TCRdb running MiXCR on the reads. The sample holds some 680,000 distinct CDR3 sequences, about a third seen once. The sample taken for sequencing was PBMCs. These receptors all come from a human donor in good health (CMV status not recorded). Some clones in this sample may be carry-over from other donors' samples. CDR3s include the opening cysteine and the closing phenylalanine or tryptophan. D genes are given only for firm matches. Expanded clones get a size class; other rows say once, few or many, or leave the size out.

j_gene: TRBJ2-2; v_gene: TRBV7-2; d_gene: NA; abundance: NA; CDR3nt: TGTGCCAGCAGCTCGGACGCGAACACCGGGGAGCTGTTTTTT; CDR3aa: CASSSDANTGELFF
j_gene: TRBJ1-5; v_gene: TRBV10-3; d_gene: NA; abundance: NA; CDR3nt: TGTGCCATCAGTGAGGGGGGGGGGCATCAGCCCCAGCATTTT; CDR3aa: CAISEGGGHQPQHF
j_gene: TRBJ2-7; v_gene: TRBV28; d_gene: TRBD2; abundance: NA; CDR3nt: TGTGCCAGCAGTTTATATATCGGGAGGAGGCCATACGAGCAGTACTTC; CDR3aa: CASSLYIGRRPYEQYF
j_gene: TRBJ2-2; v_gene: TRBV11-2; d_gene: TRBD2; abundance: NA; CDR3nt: TGTGCCAGCAGCTTAGGAGCGGGAGGGTCGAACACCGGGGAGCTGTTTTTT; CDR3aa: CASSLGAGGSNTGELFF
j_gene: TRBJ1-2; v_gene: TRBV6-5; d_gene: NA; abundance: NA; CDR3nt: TGTGCCAGCAGTACGCCCTCCACCGGGGGAAGGAGAGGCTACACCTTC; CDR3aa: CASSTPSTGGRRGYTF
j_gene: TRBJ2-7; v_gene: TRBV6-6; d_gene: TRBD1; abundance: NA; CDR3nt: TGTGCCAGCAAGACAGGGAGTATGGGCGAGCAGTACTTC; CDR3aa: CASKTGSMGEQYF
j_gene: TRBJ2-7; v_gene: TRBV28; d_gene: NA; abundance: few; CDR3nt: TGTGCCAGCAGTTTCAGAGTGGGGGAGCAGTACTTC; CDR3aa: CASSFRVGEQYF
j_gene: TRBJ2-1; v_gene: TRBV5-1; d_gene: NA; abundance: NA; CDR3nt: TGCGCCAGCAGCCTAGGGACGGCGGTATTCTTC; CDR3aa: CASSLGTAVFF
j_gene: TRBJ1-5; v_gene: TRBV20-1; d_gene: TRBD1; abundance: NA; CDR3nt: TGCAGTGCTAGTAAGGCGAACAGGGGCGGGAGCAATCAGCCCCAGCATTTT; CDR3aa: CSASKANRGGSNQPQHF
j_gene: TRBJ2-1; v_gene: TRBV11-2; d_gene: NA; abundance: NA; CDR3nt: TGTGCCAGCAGCTTAAGATCTCTTAGGGGCGGCAATGAGCAGTTCTTC; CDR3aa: CASSLRSLRGGNEQFF
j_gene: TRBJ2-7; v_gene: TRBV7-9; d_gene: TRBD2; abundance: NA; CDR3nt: TGTGCCAGCAGCTTAGCGGTCCTAGCGGGAGAAGGCGAGCAGTACTTC; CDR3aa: CASSLAVLAGEGEQYF
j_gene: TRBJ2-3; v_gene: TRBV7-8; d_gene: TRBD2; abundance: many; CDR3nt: TGTGCCAGCAGCTTAGAAGCGGGGGGTTACGCAGATACGCAGTATTTT; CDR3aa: CASSLEAGGYADTQYF
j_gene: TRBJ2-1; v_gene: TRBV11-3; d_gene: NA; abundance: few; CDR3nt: TGTGCCAGCAGCTTCGGACCCTCGGAGGGGAGCCCGGATGAGCAGTTCTTC; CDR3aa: CASSFGPSEGSPDEQFF
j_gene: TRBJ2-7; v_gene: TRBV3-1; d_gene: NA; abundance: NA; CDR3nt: TGTGCCAGCAGCCAAGAAAATAATCAGTACGAGCAGTACTTC; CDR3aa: CASSQENNQYEQYF
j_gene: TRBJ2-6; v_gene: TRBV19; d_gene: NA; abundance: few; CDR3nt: TGTGCCAGTAGTCCCCACGTTGGTTCTGGGGCCAACGTCCTGACTTTC; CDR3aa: CASSPHVGSGANVLTF
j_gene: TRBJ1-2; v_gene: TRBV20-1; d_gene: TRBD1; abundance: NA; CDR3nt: TGCAGTGCGTTCGACAGGGCGGACTATGGCTACACCTTC; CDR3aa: CSAFDRADYGYTF
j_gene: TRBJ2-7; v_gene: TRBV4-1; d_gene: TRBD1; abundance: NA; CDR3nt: TGTGCCAGCAGCCTCGGACAGGGCGAACACTACGAGCAGTACTTC; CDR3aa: CASSLGQGEHYEQYF
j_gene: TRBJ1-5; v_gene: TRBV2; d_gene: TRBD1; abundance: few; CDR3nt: TGTGCCAGCAGTAAGGACAGGGGAAATCAGCCCCAGCATTTT; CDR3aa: CASSKDRGNQPQHF
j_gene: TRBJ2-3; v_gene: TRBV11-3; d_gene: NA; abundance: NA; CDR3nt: TGTGCCAGCAGCGGAGGGGTCCACGAGGATACGCAGTATTTT; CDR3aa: CASSGGVHEDTQYF
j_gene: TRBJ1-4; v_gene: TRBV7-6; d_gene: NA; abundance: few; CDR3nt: TGTGCCAGCAGCTTAGCTCCAGGGGATGAAAAACTGTTTTTT; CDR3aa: CASSLAPGDEKLFF
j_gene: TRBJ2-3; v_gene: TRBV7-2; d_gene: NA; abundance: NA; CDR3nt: TGTGCCAGCAGCTTTAACGGTAGATGGACAGATACGCAGTATTTT; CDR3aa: CASSFNGRWTDTQYF
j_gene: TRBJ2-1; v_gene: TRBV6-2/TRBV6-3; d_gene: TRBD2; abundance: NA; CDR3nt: TGTGCCAGCAGCCGAGGACTAGCGGGAGGGTCCTACAATGAGCAGTTCTTC; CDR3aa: CASSRGLAGGSYNEQFF
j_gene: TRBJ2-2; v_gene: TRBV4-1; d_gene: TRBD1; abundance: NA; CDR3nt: TGCGCCAGCAGCCAAGATGGGAGAGGGACAGCTCAACTCGACACCGGGGAGCTGTTTTTT; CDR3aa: CASSQDGRGTAQLDTGELFF
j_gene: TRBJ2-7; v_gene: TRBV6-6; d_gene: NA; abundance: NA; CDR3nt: TGTGCCAGCAGTTACCTGGGATCCTACGAGCAGTACTTC; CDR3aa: CASSYLGSYEQYF
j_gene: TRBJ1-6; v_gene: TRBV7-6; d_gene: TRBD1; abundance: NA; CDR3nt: TGTGCCAGCAGCGGACAGGGAAGTTATAATTCACCCCTCCACTTT; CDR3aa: CASSGQGSYNSPLHF
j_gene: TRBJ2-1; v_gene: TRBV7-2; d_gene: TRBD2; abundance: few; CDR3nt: TGTGCCAGCAGCTTCCTAGGGCGGGAGGGTGAGCAGTTCTTC; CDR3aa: CASSFLGREGEQFF
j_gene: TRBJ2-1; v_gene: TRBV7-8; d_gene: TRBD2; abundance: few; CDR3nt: TGTGCCAGCAGCTCCCATACGGGGGGGCAGTTCTTC; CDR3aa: CASSSHTGGQFF
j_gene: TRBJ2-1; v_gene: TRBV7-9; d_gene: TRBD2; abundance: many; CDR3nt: TGTGCCAGCAGCGGCGTAAGGGCGGGAGGGCGCGTCCTCCCCTACAATGAGCAGTTCTTC; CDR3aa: CASSGVRAGGRVLPYNEQFF
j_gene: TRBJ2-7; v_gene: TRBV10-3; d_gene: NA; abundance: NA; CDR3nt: TGTGCCATCAGTGGGGCAGAGAAAAACTACGAGCAGTACTTC; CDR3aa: CAISGAEKNYEQYF
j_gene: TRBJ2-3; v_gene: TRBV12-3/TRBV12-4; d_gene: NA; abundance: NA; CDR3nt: TGTGCCACCAAGGACCCTAGGATTGGCACAGATACGCAGTATTTT; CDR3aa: CATKDPRIGTDTQYF
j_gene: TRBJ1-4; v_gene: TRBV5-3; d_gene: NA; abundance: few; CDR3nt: TGTGCCAGCAGCTTGCGACAGACTAATGAAAAACTGTTTTTT; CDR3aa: CASSLRQTNEKLFF
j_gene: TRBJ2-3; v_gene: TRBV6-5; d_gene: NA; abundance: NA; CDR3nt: TGTGCCAGCAGTTTCCCGGAGGCAGATACGCAGTATTTT; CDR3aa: CASSFPEADTQYF
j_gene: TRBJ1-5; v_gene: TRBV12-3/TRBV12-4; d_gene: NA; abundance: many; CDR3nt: TGTGCCAGCAGTGACTCGGACGGGAATCAGCCCCAGCATTTT; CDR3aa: CASSDSDGNQPQHF
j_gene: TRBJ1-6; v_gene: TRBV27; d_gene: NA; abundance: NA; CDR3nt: TGTGCCAGCAGTTTAGACTATTATAATTCACCCCTCCACTTT; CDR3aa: CASSLDYYNSPLHF
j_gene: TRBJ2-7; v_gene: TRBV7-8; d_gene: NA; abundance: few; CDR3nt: TGTGCCAGCAGCTGGGAGACCAAGGAGCAGTACTTC; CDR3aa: CASSWETKEQYF
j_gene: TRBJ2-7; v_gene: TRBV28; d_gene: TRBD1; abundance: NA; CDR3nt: TGTGCCAGCAGCTCTGCGGGACAGGGGGCCTACGAGCAGTACTTC; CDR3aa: CASSSAGQGAYEQYF
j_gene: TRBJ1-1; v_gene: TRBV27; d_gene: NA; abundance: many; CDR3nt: TGTGCCAGCAGAACGGGCAGGCTGGGGGCGAACACTGAAGCTTTCTTT; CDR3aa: CASRTGRLGANTEAFF
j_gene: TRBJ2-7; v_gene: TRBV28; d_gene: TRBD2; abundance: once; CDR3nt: TGTGCCAGCAGGAGGGGGAGCGGGAGCCCTACCTACGAGAAGTACTTC; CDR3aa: CASRRGSGSPTYEKYF
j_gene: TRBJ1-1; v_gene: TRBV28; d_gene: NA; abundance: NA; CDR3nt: TGTGCCAGCAGGCCCATTTCGGACGAAGCTTTCTTT; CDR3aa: CASRPISDEAFF
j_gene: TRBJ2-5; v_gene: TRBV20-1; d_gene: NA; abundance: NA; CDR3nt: TGCAGTGCTAGGGGGGTAGGGCAGACCCAGTACTTC; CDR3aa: CSARGVGQTQYF
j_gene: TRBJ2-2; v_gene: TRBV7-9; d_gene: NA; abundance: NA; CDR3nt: TGTGCCAGCAGCCAGAACAGGGAATCCGGGGAGCTGTTTTTT; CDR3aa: CASSQNRESGELFF
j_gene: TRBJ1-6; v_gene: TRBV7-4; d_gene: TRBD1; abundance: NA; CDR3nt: TGTGCCAGCAGCTGGGACAGAACTTATAATTCACCCCTCCACTTT; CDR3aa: CASSWDRTYNSPLHF
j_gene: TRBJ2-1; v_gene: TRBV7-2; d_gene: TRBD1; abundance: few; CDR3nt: TGTGCCAGCAGCTTACTAGGGACAGGGATCAATGAGCAGTTCTTC; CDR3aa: CASSLLGTGINEQFF
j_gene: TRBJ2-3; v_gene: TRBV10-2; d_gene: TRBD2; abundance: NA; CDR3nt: TGCGCCAGCAGTGAGCCCCGGACTCGGACTAGCGGGGCCCTTAGCACAGATACGCAGTATTTT; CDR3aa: CASSEPRTRTSGALSTDTQYF
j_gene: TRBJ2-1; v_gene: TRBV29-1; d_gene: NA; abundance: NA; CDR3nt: TGCAGCGTTGAGGGCCTAGCGATCTTCAATGAGCAGTTCTTC; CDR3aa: CSVEGLAIFNEQFF
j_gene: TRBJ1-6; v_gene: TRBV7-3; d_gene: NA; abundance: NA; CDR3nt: TGTGCCAGCAGCAGCAACGGGAATTCACCCCTCCACTTT; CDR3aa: CASSSNGNSPLHF
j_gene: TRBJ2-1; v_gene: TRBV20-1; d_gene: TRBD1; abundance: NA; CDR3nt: TGCAGTGCTAGAGATTTCGACAGGGTATCCTACAATGAGCAGTTCTTC; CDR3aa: CSARDFDRVSYNEQFF
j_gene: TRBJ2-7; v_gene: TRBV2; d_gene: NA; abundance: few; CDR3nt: TGTGCCAGCACAGGGCTAAACTCCTACGAGCAGTACTTC; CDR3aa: CASTGLNSYEQYF
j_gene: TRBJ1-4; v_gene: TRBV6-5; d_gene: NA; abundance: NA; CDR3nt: TGTGCCAGCAGTTACCTCCGGGGAGAAAAACTGTTTTTT; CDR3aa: CASSYLRGEKLFF
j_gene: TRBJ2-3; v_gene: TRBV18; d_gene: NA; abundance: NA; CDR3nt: TGTGCCAGCTCAAACCGGGATCACACAGATACGCAGTATTTT; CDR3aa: CASSNRDHTDTQYF
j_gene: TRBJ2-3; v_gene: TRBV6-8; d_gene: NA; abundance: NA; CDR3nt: TGTACCAGCGGGACAGCCGCTCCCACAGATACGCAGTATTTT; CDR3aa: CTSGTAAPTDTQYF
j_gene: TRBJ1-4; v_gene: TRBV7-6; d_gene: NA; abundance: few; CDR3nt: TGTGCCAGCAGCTTAGTTCCAGCAACTAATGAAAAACTGTTTTTT; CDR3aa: CASSLVPATNEKLFF
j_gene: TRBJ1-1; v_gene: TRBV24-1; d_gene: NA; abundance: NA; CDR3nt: TGTGCCACCAACAGGCTCTGGGACACTGAAGCTTTCTTT; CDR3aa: CATNRLWDTEAFF
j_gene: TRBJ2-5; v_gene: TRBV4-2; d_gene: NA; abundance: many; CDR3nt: TGTGCCAGCAGCCAAGAACCTCTTACCCTAGGGGAGACCCAGTACTTC; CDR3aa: CASSQEPLTLGETQYF
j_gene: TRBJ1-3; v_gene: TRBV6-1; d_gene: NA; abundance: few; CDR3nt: TGTGCCAGCAGTGAACGGCCGGCGTCTGGAAACACCATATATTTT; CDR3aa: CASSERPASGNTIYF